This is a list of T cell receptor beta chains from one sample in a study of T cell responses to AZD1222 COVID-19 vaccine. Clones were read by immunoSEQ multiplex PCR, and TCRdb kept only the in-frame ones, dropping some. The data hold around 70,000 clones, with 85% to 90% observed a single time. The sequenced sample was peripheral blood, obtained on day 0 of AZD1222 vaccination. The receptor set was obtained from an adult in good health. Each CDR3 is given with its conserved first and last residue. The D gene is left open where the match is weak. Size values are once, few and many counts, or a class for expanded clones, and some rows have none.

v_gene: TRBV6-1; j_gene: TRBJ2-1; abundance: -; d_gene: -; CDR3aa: CASSEWQSSEQFF; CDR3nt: TGTGCCAGCAGTGAATGGCAGTCCAGTGAGCAGTTCTTC
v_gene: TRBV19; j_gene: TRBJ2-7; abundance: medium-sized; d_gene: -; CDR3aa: CASSTQPDSSYEQYF; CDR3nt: TGTGCCAGTAGCACCCAACCGGACAGCTCCTACGAGCAGTACTTC
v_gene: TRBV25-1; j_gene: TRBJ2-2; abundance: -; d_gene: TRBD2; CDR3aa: CASSGKGRDYTGELFF; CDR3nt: TGTGCCAGCAGTGGGAAGGGGAGGGACTACACCGGGGAGCTGTTTTTT
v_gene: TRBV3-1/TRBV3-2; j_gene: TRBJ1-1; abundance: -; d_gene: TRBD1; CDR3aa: CASSQRTGAPEAFF; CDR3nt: TGTGCCAGCAGCCAGAGGACAGGGGCCCCTGAAGCTTTCTTT
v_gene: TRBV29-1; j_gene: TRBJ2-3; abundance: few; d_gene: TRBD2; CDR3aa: CSVEASGSSDTQYF; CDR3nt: TGCAGCGTTGAGGCTAGCGGGAGCTCAGATACGCAGTATTTT
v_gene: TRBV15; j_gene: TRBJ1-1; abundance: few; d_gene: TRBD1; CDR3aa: CATSGGTGGLTEAFF; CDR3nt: TGTGCCACCAGCGGGGGGACAGGGGGTCTCACTGAAGCTTTCTTT
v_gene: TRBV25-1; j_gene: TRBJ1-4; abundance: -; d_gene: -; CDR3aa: CASSGSALVEKLFF; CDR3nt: TGTGCCAGCAGTGGCAGCGCGTTAGTTGAAAAACTGTTTTTT
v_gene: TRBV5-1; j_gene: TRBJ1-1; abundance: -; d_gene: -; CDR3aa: CASSLASGTTNTEAFF; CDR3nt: TGCGCCAGCAGCTTAGCGTCCGGGACAACGAACACTGAAGCTTTCTTT
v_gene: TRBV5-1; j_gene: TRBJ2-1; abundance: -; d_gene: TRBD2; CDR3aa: CASSLLAGGTYNEQFF; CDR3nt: TGCGCCAGCAGCTTGTTGGCGGGAGGTACTTACAATGAGCAGTTCTTC
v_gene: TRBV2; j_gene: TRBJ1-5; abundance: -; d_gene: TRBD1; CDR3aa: CASGLVNRGGNQPQHF; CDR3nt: TGTGCCAGCGGGTTGGTTAACAGGGGGGGCAATCAGCCCCAGCATTTT
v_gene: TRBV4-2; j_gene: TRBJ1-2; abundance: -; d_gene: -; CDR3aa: CASSQEEGTLGGYTF; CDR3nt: TGTGCCAGCAGCCAAGAAGAGGGGACGTTGGGGGGCTACACCTTC
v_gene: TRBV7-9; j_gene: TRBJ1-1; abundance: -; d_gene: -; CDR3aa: CASSLATTANTEAFF; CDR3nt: TGTGCCAGCAGCTTAGCTACCACAGCGAACACTGAAGCTTTCTTT
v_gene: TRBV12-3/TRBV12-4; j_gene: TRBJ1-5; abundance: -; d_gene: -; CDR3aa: CASSSDRHQPQHF; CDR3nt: TGTGCCAGCAGTTCGGACAGACATCAGCCCCAGCATTTT
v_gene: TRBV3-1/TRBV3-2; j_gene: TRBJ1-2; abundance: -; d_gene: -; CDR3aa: CASSQDCGGTNYGYTF; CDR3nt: TGTGCCAGCAGCCAAGATTGCGGCGGGACTAACTATGGCTACACCTTC
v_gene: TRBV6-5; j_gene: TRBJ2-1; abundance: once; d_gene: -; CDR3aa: CASSYETGYNEQFF; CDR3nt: TGTGCCAGCAGTTACGAGACTGGTTACAATGAGCAGTTCTTC
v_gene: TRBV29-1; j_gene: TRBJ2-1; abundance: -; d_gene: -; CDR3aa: CSVDTGTHYNEQFF; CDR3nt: TGCAGCGTTGACACCGGGACCCACTACAATGAGCAGTTCTTC
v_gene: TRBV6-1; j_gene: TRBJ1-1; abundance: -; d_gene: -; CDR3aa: CASSDVGEEAFF; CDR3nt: TGTGCCAGCAGTGATGTGGGAGAAGAAGCTTTCTTT
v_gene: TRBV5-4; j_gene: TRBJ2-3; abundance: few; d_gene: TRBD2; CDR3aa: CASSSGLAGSTDTQYF; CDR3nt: TGTGCCAGCAGCTCGGGACTAGCGGGAAGCACAGATACGCAGTATTTT
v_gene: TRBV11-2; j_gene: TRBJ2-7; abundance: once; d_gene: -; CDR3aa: CASSLVPGDYEQYF; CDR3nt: TGTGCCAGCAGCTTAGTACCGGGGGATTACGAGCAGTACTTC
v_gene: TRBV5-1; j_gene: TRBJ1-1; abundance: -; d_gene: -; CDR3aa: CASSLAAGKNTEAFF; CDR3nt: TGCGCCAGCAGCTTGGCCGCAGGGAAGAACACTGAAGCTTTCTTT
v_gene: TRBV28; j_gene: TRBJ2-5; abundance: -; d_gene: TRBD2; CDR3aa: CASSSNGRAVQTQYF; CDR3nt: TGTGCCAGCAGTTCTAACGGGAGGGCCGTGCAGACCCAGTACTTC
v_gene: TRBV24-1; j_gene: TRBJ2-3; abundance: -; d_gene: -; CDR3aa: CATSDLQNPTDTQYF; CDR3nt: TGTGCCACCAGTGATTTACAGAACCCCACAGATACGCAGTATTTT
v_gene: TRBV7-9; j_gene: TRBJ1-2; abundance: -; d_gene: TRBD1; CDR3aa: CASSFSGQGVNGYTF; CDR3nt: TGTGCCAGCAGCTTTTCTGGACAGGGGGTGAACGGCTACACCTTC
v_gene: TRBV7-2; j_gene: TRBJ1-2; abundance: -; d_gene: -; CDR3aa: CASSSVSIANYGYTF; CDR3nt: TGTGCCAGCAGCTCGGTCTCCATAGCTAACTATGGCTACACCTTC
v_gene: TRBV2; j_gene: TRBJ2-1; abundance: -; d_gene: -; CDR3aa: CASSVLLRGRGQFF; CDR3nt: TGTGCCAGCAGTGTGCTCCTGCGTGGCAGGGGACAGTTCTTC
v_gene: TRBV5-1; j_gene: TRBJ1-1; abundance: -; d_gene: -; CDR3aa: CASSLRQGYTEAFF; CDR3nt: TGCGCCAGCAGCTTACGCCAGGGATACACTGAAGCTTTCTTT
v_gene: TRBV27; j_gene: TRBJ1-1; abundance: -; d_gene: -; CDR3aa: CASSLVGGPVMMNTEAFF; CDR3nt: TGTGCCAGCAGTTTAGTCGGGGGGCCCGTGATGATGAACACTGAAGCTTTCTTT
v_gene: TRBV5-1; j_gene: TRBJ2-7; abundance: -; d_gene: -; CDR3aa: CASSLDTYEQYF; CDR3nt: TGCGCCAGCAGCCTGGACACTTACGAGCAGTACTTC
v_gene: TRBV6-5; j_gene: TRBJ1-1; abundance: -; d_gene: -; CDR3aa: CASTGQPNTEAFF; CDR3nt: TGTGCCAGCACCGGGCAGCCGAACACTGAAGCTTTCTTT
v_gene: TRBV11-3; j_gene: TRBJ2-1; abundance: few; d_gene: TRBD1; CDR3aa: CASSLGDRQQFF; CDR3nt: TGTGCCAGCAGCCTGGGGGACAGGCAGCAGTTCTTC
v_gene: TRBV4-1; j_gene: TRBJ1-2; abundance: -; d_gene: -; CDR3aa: CASSRYFDNYGYTF; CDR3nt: TGCGCCAGCAGCCGTTATTTCGACAACTATGGCTACACCTTC
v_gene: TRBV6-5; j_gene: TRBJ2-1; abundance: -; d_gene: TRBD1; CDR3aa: CASTQATGGNEQFF; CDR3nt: TGTGCCAGCACCCAGGCCACAGGGGGCAATGAGCAGTTCTTC
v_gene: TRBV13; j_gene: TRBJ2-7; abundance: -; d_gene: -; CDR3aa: CASSPRTAKRGVEQYF; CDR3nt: TGTGCCAGCAGCCCCCGGACAGCTAAAAGAGGCGTCGAGCAGTACTTC
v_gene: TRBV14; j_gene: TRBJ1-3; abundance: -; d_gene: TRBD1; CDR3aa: CASSPRGQTFSGNTIYF; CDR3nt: TGTGCCAGCAGCCCACGGGGACAGACCTTCTCTGGAAACACCATATATTTT
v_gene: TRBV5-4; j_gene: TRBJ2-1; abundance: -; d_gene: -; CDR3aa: CASSSSSYNEQFF; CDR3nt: TGTGCCAGCAGCTCCAGCTCCTACAATGAGCAGTTCTTC
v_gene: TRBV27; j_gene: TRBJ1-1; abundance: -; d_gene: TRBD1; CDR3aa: CASSPTGSTEAFF; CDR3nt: TGTGCCAGCAGTCCGACAGGGTCCACTGAAGCTTTCTTT
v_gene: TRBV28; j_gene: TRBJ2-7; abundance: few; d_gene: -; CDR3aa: CASSGDYPGDHYEQYF; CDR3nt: TGTGCCAGCTCGGGGGACTACCCAGGGGATCACTACGAGCAGTACTTC
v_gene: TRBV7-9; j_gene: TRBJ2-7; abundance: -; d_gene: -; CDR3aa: CASSLDSSYEQYF; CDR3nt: TGTGCCAGCAGCTTAGACAGTTCCTACGAGCAGTACTTC
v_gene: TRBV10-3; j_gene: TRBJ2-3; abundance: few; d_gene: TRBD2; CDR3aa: CAISESEAGSDTQYF; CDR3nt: TGTGCCATCAGTGAGTCTGAAGCGGGGAGCGATACGCAGTATTTT
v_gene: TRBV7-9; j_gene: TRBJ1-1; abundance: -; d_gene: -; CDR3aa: CASSPPPNRYTEAFF; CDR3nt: TGTGCCAGCAGCCCCCCCCCAAACCGGTACACTGAAGCTTTCTTT
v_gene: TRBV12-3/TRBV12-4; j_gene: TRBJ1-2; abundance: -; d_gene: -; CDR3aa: CASSSAYGYTF; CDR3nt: TGTGCCAGCAGTTCCGCCTATGGCTACACCTTC
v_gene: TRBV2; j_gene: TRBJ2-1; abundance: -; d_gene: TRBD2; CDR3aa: CASLVGTSGRASLRNEQFF; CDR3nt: TGTGCCAGCTTGGTTGGGACTAGCGGGAGGGCTTCACTCAGGAATGAGCAGTTCTTC
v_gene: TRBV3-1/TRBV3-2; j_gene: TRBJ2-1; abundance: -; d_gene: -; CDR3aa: CASSQDVQFF; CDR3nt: TGTGCCAGCAGCCAAGATGTGCAGTTCTTC
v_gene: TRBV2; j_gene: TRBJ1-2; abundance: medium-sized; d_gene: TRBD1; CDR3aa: CASSLQGNGYTF; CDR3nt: TGTGCCAGCAGCCTACAGGGGAATGGCTACACCTTC
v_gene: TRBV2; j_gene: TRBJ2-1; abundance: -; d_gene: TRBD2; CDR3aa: CASSLRLAGMHEQFF; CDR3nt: TGTGCCAGCAGTTTAAGACTAGCGGGAATGCATGAGCAGTTCTTC
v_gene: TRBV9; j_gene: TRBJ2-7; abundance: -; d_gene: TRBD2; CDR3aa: CASSVGTSGTYEQYF; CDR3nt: TGTGCCAGCAGCGTAGGGACTAGCGGAACCTACGAGCAGTACTTC
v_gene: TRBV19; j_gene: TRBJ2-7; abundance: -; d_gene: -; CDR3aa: CASSIGAGSSYEQYF; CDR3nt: TGTGCCAGTAGTATTGGCGCAGGCAGCTCCTACGAGCAGTACTTC
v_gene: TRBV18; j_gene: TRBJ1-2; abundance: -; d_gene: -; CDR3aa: CASSTTIGQRLNYGYTF; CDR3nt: TGTGCCAGCTCAACCACAATAGGACAGAGACTAAACTATGGCTACACCTTC
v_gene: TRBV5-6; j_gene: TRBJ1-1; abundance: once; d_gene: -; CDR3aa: CASSLVYSEEAFF; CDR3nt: TGTGCCAGCAGCTTGGTATACTCTGAAGAAGCTTTCTTT
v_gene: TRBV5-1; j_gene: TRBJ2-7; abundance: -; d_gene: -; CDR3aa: CASSLGSSAAYEQYF; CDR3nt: TGCGCCAGCAGCTTGGGTTCTAGTGCAGCCTACGAGCAGTACTTC
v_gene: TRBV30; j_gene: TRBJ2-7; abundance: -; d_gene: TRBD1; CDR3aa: CAWSTRAGTGLYEQYF; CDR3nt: TGTGCCTGGAGTACGCGCGCCGGGACAGGGCTCTACGAGCAGTACTTC
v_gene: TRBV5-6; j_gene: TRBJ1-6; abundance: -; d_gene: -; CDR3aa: CASSLAGTLAFTLHF; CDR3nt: TGTGCCAGCAGCTTGGCCGGGACACTAGCATTCACCCTCCACTTT
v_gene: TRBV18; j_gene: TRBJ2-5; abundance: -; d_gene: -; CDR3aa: CASSPYGETQYF; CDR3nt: TGTGCCAGCTCACCATATGGAGAGACCCAGTACTTC
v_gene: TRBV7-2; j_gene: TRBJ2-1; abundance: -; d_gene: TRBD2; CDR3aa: CASSLAGGRVDEQFF; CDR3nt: TGTGCCAGCAGCTTAGCGGGCGGGAGGGTTGATGAGCAGTTCTTC